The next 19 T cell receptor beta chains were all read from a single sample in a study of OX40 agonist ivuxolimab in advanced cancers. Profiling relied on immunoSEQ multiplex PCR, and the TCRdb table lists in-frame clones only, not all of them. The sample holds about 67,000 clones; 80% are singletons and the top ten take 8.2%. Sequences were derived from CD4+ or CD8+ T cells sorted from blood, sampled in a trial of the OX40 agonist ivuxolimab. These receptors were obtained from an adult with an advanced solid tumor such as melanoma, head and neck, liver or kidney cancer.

CDR3 sequence reads: CASGYGNTIYF. CDR3 DNA sequence: TGTGCCAGCGGGTACGGAAACACCATATATTTT. The chain links TRBV9 to TRBJ1-3; no clear D gene. Between the trimmed V and J ends, which lost 7 bases and 4 bases, there was a span of 6 bases. Looked up from germline, CDR1 is SGDLS and CDR2 is YYNGEE. CDR3 length: 11 residues.

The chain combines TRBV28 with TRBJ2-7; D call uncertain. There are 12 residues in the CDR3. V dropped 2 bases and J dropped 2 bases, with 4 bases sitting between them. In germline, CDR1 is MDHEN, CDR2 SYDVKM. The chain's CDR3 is CASSLVTYEQYF. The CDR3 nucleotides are TGTGCCAGCAGTTTAGTGACCTACGAGCAGTACTTC.

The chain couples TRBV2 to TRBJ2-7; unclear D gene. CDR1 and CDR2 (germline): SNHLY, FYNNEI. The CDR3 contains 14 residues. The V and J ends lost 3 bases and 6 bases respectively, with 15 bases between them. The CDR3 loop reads CASSDPLAGPEQYV. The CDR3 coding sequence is TGTGCCAGCAGTGATCCATTAGCTGGTCCCGAGCAGTACGTC.

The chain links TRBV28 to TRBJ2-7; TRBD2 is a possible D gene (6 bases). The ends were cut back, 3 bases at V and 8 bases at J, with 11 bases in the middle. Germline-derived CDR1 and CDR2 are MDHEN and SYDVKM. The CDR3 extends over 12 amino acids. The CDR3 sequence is CASSLSREQQYF. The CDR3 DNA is TGTGCCAGCAGTTTGAGCCGGGAGCAGCAGTACTTC.

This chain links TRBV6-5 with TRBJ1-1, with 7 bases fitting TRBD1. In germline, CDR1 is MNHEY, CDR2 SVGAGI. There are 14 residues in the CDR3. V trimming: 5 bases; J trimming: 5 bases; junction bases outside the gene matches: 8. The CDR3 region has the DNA TGTGCCAGCAGTCGAGCCTTACAGGGGACTGAAGCTTTCTTT. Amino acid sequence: CASSRALQGTEAFF.

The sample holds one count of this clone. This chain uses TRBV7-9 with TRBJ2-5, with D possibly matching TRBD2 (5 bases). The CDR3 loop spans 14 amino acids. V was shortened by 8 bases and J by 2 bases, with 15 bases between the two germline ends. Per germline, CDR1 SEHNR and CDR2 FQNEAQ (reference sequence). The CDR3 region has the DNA TGTGCCAGCTTAAATGGGCTAGCACAAGAGACCCAGTACTTC. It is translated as CASLNGLAQETQYF.

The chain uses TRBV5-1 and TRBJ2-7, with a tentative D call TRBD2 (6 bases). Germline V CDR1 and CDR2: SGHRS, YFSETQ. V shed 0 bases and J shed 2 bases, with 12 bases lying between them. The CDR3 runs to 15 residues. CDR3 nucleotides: TGCGCCAGCAGCTTGGGAGGTGGGGGGACCTACGAGCAGTACGTC. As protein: CASSLGGGGTYEQYV.

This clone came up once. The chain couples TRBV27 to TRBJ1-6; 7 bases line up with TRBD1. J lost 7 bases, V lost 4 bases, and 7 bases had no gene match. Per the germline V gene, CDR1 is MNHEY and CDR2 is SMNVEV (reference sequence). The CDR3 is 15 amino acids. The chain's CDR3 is CASSSQGRGNSPLHF. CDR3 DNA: TGTGCCAGCAGTTCACAGGGGCGAGGAAATTCACCCCTCCACTTT.

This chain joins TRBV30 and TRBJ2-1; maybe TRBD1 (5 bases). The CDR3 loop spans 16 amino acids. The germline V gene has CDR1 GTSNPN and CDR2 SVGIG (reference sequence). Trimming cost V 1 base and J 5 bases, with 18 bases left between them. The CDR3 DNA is TGTGCCTGGAGTGCCTTACAGGTCTCTGACGACAATGAGCAGTTCTTC. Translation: CAWSALQVSDDNEQFF.

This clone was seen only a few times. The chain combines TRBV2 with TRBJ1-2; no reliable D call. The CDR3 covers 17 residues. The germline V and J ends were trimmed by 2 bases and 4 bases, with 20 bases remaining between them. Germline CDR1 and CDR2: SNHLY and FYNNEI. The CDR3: CASSEPRPSPTFYGYTF. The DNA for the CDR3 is TGTGCCAGCAGTGAACCCAGGCCATCCCCAACCTTCTATGGCTACACCTTC.

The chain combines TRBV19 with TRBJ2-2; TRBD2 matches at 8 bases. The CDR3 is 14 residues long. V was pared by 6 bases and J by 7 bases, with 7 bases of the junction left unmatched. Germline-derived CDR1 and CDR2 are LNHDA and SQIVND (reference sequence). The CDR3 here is CASRRAGEGGELFF. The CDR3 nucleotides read TGTGCCAGTAGAAGAGCGGGGGAAGGCGGGGAGCTGTTTTTT.

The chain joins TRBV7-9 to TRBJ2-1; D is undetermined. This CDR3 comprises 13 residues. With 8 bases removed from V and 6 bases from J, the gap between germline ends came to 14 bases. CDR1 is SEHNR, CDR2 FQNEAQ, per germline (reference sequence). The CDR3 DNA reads TGTGCCAGCTCAAGGCGGAACTCCAATGAGCAGTTCTTC. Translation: CASSRRNSNEQFF.

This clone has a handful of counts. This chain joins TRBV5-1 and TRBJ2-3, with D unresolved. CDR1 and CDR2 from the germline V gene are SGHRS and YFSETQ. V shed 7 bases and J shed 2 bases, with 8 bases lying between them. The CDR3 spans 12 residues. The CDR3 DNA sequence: TGCGCCAGCGGTCAGACCACAGATACGCAGTATTTT. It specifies CASGQTTDTQYF.

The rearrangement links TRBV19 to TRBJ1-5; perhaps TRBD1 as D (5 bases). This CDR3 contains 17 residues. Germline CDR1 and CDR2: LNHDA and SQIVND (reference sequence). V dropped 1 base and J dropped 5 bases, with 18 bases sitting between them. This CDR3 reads CASSIAPAGVGDQPQHF. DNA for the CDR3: TGTGCCAGTAGTATAGCCCCGGCAGGTGTAGGGGATCAGCCCCAGCATTTT.

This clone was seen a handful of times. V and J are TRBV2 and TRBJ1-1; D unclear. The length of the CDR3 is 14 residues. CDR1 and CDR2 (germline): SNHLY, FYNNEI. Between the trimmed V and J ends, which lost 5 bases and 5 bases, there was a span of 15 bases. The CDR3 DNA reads TGTGCCAGCAGTTCTGAGACGGGTGGGACTGAAGCTTTCTTT. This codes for CASSSETGGTEAFF.

The CDR3 DNA follows: TGTGCCAGCAGCTTAACATGGGACAGGGAGACCGGGGAGCTGTTTTTT. It translates to CASSLTWDRETGELFF. This sequence joins TRBV5-5 and TRBJ2-2, with 9 bases aligning to TRBD1. The length of the CDR3 is 16 residues. Germline-derived CDR1 and CDR2 are SGHKS and YYEKEE (reference sequence). V trimming: 2 bases; J trimming: 5 bases; junction bases outside the gene matches: 7.

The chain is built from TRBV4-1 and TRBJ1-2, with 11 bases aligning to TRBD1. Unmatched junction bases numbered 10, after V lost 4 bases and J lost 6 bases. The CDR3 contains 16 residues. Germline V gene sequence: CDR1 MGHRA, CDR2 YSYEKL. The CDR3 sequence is CASSPETGQGAHGYTF. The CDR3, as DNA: TGCGCCAGCAGCCCCGAGACCGGACAGGGGGCTCATGGCTACACCTTC.

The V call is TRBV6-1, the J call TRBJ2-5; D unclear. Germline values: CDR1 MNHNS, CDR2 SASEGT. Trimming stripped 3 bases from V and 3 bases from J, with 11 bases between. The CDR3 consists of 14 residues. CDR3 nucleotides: TGTGCCAGCAGTGAGCGTCCCAGCAAAGAGACCCAGTACTTC. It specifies CASSERPSKETQYF.

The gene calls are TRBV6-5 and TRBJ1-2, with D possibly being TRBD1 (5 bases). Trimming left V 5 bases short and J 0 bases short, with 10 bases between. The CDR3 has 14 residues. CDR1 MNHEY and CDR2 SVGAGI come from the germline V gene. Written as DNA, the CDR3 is TGTGCCAGCAGTCGGGCAGGGCCTAACTATGGCTACACCTTC. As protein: CASSRAGPNYGYTF.